What follows describes a single T cell receptor (beta chain). An end of the junction differs from the germline gene, which may be a read error. Building of the TCR beta libraries involved iRepertoire HTBI primers and Arm-PCR of CDR3 regions. TCRdb re-analysed the multiplex PCR reads in MiXCR, keeping a single row per CDR3 protein. The sample records about 450,000 distinct CDR3 sequences, about 15% being singletons. This entry comes from a study of regulatory T cells in long-lasting Graves disease. Documented time point: newly diagnosed GD, antithyroid drugs for less than 3 months. Extracted RNA from PBMCs served as the source of the TCR library. The data were also submitted as part of a second study, on T cells in Graves' hyperthyroidism and ophthalmopathy.

The clonotype originates from a woman aged 45-65 years with Graves disease. The sample here was peripheral blood mononuclear cells (PBMCs), taken at new diagnosis, from a patient treated with antithyroid drugs.

CDR3 in amino acids: CVTSNPAGLLDTQYF. CDR3 sequence (DNA): TGTGTCACCAGCAACCCCGCGGGGCTATTAGATACGCAGTATTTT. The chain is built from TRBV24-1 and TRBJ2-3; tentative D call: TRBD2 (6 bases). From germline, CDR1 is KGHDR and CDR2 SFDVKD. The CDR3 totals 15 residues.